Below, one TCR beta chain is given with its context. Seattle participants joined during active infection and were tracked over time. This sample was included in a study of blood T cell repertoires in COVID-19. On the study more broadly: Material from acute and convalescent COVID-19 was sourced from the United States, Italy and Spain. The cDNA or gDNA used as material had been derived from T cells, B-cell-depleted T cells, or PBMCs.

How the authors handled the data: By means of reference gene primer amplification, nucleated cell counts were estimated. Using immunoSEQ multiplex PCR, the repertoire was profiled, and TCRdb retains in-frame clones only, with some absent. The D gene and trimming were derived from the DNA, and the V and J assignments and clone size from that table. The data show about 160,000 clones, with over 75% seen just once and less than 8% held by the top ten. The sequencing sample was made of peripheral blood. The TCR comes from a man at least 80 years old with COVID-19, enrolled during active disease.

CDR3 nucleotides: TGTGCCAGCAGTAAGACTAGCCCCAGGACCGGGGAGCTGTTTTTT. Protein product: CASSKTSPRTGELFF. The chain combines TRBV2 with TRBJ2-2; TRBD2 matches 7 bases. From germline, CDR1 is SNHLY and CDR2 FYNNEI. The CDR3 sequence is 15 residues long. V was pared by 5 bases and J by 5 bases, with 8 bases of the junction left unmatched.